This T cell receptor (beta chain) came from a study of T cells in Graves' hyperthyroidism and ophthalmopathy. Study-wide results and limits: A median approximately 6.8 months before onset, the model predicted ophthalmopathy. Most expanded thyroid clonotypes above 0.001 recurred in blood.

At least ten counts were recorded for this clonotype. Its antigen remains unidentified. The study enrolled patients aged 18 to 65 with newly diagnosed hyperthyroidism of under 2 months' duration. Diagnosing involved the use of clinical symptoms, serum thyroxine and TRAb, thyroid ultrasound and orbital computed tomography. The CDR3 runs 16 residues. CDR1 is SGHNT and CDR2 is YENEEA in the germline V gene. The V gene lost 5 bases and the J gene lost 0 bases, with 13 bases spanning the gap. The CDR3 regions of TCR beta were amplified from RNA transcripts. First-round RT-PCR of the TCR CDR3 relied on the HTBI primer set. TCRdb reprocessed the multiplex PCR reads via MiXCR and lists one record per CDR3 protein. Found here are approximately 500,000 distinct CDR3 sequences, more than 45% of them singletons; the top ten hold 7.5% to 8.5%.

The sample consisted of peripheral blood or thyroid tissue (not recorded which). The chain couples TRBV11-3 to TRBJ1-4; the D is unclear. The receptor was isolated from a young woman with Graves' hyperthyroidism. Written as DNA, the CDR3 is TGTGCCAGCAGCCCCAGTCCCGCCTCAACTAATGAAAAACTGTTTTTT. It codes for CASSPSPASTNEKLFF.